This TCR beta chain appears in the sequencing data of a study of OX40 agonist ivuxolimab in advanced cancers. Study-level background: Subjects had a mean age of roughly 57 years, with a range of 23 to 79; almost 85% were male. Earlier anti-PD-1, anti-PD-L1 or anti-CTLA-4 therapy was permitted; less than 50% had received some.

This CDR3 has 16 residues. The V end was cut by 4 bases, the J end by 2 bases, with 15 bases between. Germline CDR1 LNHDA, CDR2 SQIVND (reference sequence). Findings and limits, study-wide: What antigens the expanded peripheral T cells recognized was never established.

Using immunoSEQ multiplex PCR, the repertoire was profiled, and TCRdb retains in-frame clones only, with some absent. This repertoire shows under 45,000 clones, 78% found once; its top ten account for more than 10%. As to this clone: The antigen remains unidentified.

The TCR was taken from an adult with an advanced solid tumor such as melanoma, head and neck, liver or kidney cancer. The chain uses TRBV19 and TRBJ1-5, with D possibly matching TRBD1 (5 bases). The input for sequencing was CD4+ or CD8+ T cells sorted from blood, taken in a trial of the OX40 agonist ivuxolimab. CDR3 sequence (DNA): TGTGCCAGTAGTACCGCAGGGTTCGTAGGCAATCAGCCCCAGCATTTT. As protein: CASSTAGFVGNQPQHF.